The 17 T cell receptor beta chains below all came from one sample that was sequenced in a study of blood T cell repertoires in COVID-19. The protocol was immunoSEQ multiplex PCR, while the TCRdb copy is restricted to in-frame clones and leaves out a portion. The data hold about 120,000 clones, with about 83% observed a single time. The sequenced material came from PBMCs or T cells enriched from blood (not recorded which). Every receptor here comes from a woman aged 25 to 45 who had recovered from COVID-19.

This clone was picked up a small number of times. The rearrangement links TRBV4-1 to TRBJ1-2, with 7 bases fitting TRBD1. Germline-derived CDR1 and CDR2 are MGHRA and YSYEKL. With V trimmed by 4 bases and J by 7 bases, 3 bases remained unmatched. The CDR3 is 12 residues long. The chain's CDR3 is CASSRGDSGYTF. The CDR3 region has the DNA TGCGCCAGCAGCCGCGGGGACAGTGGCTACACCTTC.

The chain employs TRBV9 and TRBJ2-1; 9 bases fit TRBD1. The CDR3 covers 17 residues. From germline, CDR1 is SGDLS and CDR2 YYNGEE. V dropped 0 bases and J dropped 0; count of bases not matched to a gene: 4. The DNA for the CDR3 is TGTGCCAGCAGCGTAGCGGGACAGGGCAGCTCCTACAATGAGCAGTTCTTC. This sequence encodes CASSVAGQGSSYNEQFF.

The chain uses TRBV30 and TRBJ2-1, with 8 bases that match TRBD2. From germline, CDR1 is GTSNPN and CDR2 SVGIG (reference sequence). V shed 0 bases and J 12 bases; nucleotides not matched to a gene: 10. The CDR3 has 14 residues. In nucleotides, the CDR3 is TGTGCCTGGAGTGTACAAGCGGGAGAAGGTGGGCAGTTCTTC. It translates to CAWSVQAGEGGQFF.

This clone was detected only a few times. J is TRBJ2-7 and V is TRBV2; D is possibly TRBD2 (5 bases). This CDR3 contains 14 residues. The V gene lost 6 bases and the J gene lost 2 bases, with 14 bases spanning the gap. From germline, CDR1 is SNHLY and CDR2 FYNNEI. CDR3 region: CASRIPGTTYEQYF. The CDR3 DNA is TGTGCCAGCAGAATCCCGGGAACTACCTACGAGCAGTACTTC.

V gene TRBV5-6 combines with J gene TRBJ1-3; TRBD1 might be the D (5 bases). Germline CDR1 and CDR2: SGHDT and YYEEEE. The CDR3 extends over 16 amino acids. Trimming removed 1 base from V and 0 bases from J, with 11 bases in between. The CDR3 loop is CASSLQGHRSGNTIYF. As DNA, the CDR3 is TGTGCCAGCAGCTTGCAAGGACACCGCTCTGGAAACACCATATATTTT. Variable domain in full (rest from reference TRBV5-6 and TRBJ1-3): DAGVTQSPTHLIKTRGQQVTLRCSPKSGHDTVSWYQQALGQGPQFIFQYYEEEERQRGNFPDRFSGHQFPNYSSELNVNALLLGDSALYLCASSLQGHRSGNTIYFGEGSWLTVV.

A few counts support this clone. The chain has TRBV7-2 and TRBJ2-7; 9 nucleotides align to TRBD2. Trimming at V came to 5 bases and at J to 4 bases, leaving 6 bases not matched to a gene. Germline V lookup: CDR1 SGHTA, CDR2 FQGNSA. The CDR3 spans 14 residues. CDR3 in DNA: TGTGCCAGCAGCCCCAGCAGCGGGAGGTACGAGCAGTACTTC. Translated, it gives CASSPSSGRYEQYF.

This clone was seen only a few times. The V and J genes are TRBV4-3 and TRBJ2-7; 9 bases map to TRBD1. J was trimmed by 6 bases and V by 2 bases; bases with no gene match: 8. This CDR3 spans 15 amino acids. Germline lookup yields CDR1 LGHNA and CDR2 YSLEER. CDR3 DNA sequence: TGCGCCAGCAGCCAACAGGGGACAGGGCTCTCCGAGCAGTACTTC. It is translated as CASSQQGTGLSEQYF.

The chain carries TRBV25-1 and TRBJ1-6; no clear D. The germline V and J ends were trimmed by 3 bases and 2 bases, with 17 bases remaining between them. The length of the CDR3 is 18 residues. Looked up from germline, CDR1 is MGHDK and CDR2 is SYGVNS. CDR3 region: CASSERAGLKAYNSPLHF. The CDR3 DNA reads as TGTGCCAGCAGTGAGCGGGCAGGATTAAAGGCCTATAATTCACCCCTCCACTTT.

The V and J genes are TRBV18 and TRBJ1-2; TRBD1 aligns across 9 bases. CDR3 size: 15 residues. Germline CDR1 and CDR2: KGHSH and LQKENI. Trimming cost V 2 bases and J 1 base; bases outside gene matches: 2. The CDR3 region has the DNA TGTGCCAGCTCACCAGGGACAGGGATTAACTATGGCTACACCTTC. As protein: CASSPGTGINYGYTF.

V usage is TRBV7-3 and J usage is TRBJ2-2, with TRBD2 matching over 12 bases. This CDR3 has 17 residues. CDR1 and CDR2 from the germline V gene are SGHTA and FQGTGA. The trim removed 5 bases at V and 4 bases at J, leaving 8 bases unmatched. Here the CDR3 reads CASSLTSGRERTGELFF. CDR3 coding DNA: TGTGCCAGCAGCCTGACTAGCGGGAGAGAGCGCACCGGGGAGCTGTTTTTT.

The chain is built from TRBV5-5 and TRBJ2-7, with TRBD2 matching over 7 bases. V lost 0 bases and J lost 1; bases outside the gene matches: 4. There are 15 residues in the CDR3. CDR1 and CDR2 (germline): SGHKS, YYEKEE (reference sequence). This CDR3 is CASSLGGAGSYEQYF. CDR3 DNA: TGTGCCAGCAGCTTGGGGGGAGCGGGATCCTACGAGCAGTACTTC.

A single count supports this clone. CDR3 coding DNA: TGCGCCAGCAGCGTCCGTGGCAGGGCAATTGGGGAGACCCAGTACTTC. Translation gives CASSVRGRAIGETQYF. This rearrangement joins TRBV5-1 to TRBJ2-5; possible D gene TRBD1, 5 bases. CDR1 is SGHRS, CDR2 YFSETQ, per germline. Trimming pared 4 bases from V and 5 bases from J, leaving 21 bases between. This CDR3 is 16 amino acids long.

J is TRBJ1-4 and V is TRBV5-1, with 8 positions matching TRBD1. The CDR3 runs to 15 residues. The V gene end was trimmed by 3 bases and the J gene end by 8 bases; junction bases not matched to a gene: 9. The germline V gene has CDR1 SGHRS and CDR2 YFSETQ. This CDR3 reads CASSSYRGSGEKLFF. Written as DNA, the CDR3 is TGCGCCAGCAGCTCCTACAGGGGGTCTGGAGAAAAACTGTTTTTT. Variable domain in full (rest from reference TRBV5-1 and TRBJ1-4): KAGVTQTPRYLIKTRGQQVTLSCSPISGHRSVSWYQQTPGQGLQFLFEYFSETQRNKGNFPGRFSGRQFSNSRSEMNVSTLELGDSALYLCASSSYRGSGEKLFFGSGTQLSVL.

This sequence joins TRBV27 and TRBJ2-3, with unresolved D. The CDR3 consists of 14 residues. Trimming cost V 1 base and J 2 bases, with 7 bases left between them. Germline CDR1 reads MNHEY; CDR2 reads SMNVEV (reference sequence). CDR3 in amino acids: CASSLWQSTDTQYF. The CDR3 DNA follows: TGTGCCAGCAGTTTATGGCAGTCCACAGATACGCAGTATTTT.

V gene TRBV10-3 combines with J gene TRBJ2-5; 8 bases align to TRBD2. J gave up 4 bases and V 4 bases, and 5 bases lay outside the gene matches. In germline, CDR1 is ENHRY, CDR2 SYGVKD. The CDR3 has 14 amino acids. CDR3 sequence: CAISAGGRGETQYF. Written as DNA, the CDR3 is TGTGCCATCAGTGCGGGGGGGCGTGGAGAGACCCAGTACTTC.

The chain couples TRBV6-5 to TRBJ2-1, with TRBD2 as a possible D gene (6 bases). The germline CDR1 and CDR2 sequences are MNHEY and SVGAGI. CDR3 length equals 13 residues. The V end was cut by 0 bases, the J end by 12 bases, with 12 bases between. Written as DNA, the CDR3 is TGTGCCAGCAGTTACTCCATCGGGGGTTGGCAGTTCTTC. This translates into CASSYSIGGWQFF.

This chain connects TRBV9 to TRBJ2-3; TRBD2 might be the D (5 bases). CDR1 and CDR2 from the germline V gene are SGDLS and YYNGEE. The CDR3 loop spans 14 amino acids. V dropped 1 base and J dropped 8 bases, with 14 bases sitting between them. The CDR3 spells CASSVSRVAGTQYF. The CDR3 region has the DNA TGTGCCAGCAGCGTATCTAGGGTCGCGGGTACGCAGTATTTT.